These T cell receptor beta chains were read from a single sample in a study of blood T cell repertoires in COVID-19. Using immunoSEQ multiplex PCR, the repertoire was profiled, and TCRdb retains in-frame clones only, with some absent. The sample consists of about 170,000 clones, about 80% of them appearing once. Material: peripheral blood. The receptors derive from a man aged 70-80 years with active or convalescent COVID-19. CDR3s leave out the opening cysteine and the closing phenylalanine or tryptophan. The order of the fields is V gene, CDR3 length, CDR3 protein.

TRBV11-2	12	ASSFRGPGEKLF
TRBV6-5	13	ASRGDRYNTGELF
TRBV10-3	11	AIRGQKNTEAF
TRBV27	13	ASRTGLAGVYEQY
TRBV30	13	AWSLQGRAGNTIY
TRBV18	10	ASSLGEETQY
TRBV7-8	13	ASSLVTGADYEQY
TRBV4-1	13	ASSQGGVFTGELF
TRBV6-2/TRBV6-3	10	ASSPAGLEQY
TRBV7-2	9	ASTQKEGLF
TRBV14	14	ASSPKLRGANEKLF
TRBV27	14	ASSPMTGKSNYGYT
TRBV19	15	ASSPSRPGQASYEQY
TRBV24-1	11	AAGQGNTGELF
TRBV11-2	17	ASSLEGGSRTRAYNEQF
TRBV28	12	ATGGAGYSYEQY
TRBV29-1	12	SVQADQRDRRQY
TRBV28	13	ASRGGGLNTGELF
TRBV3-1/TRBV3-2	15	ASSQDLDRVGGEKLF
TRBV12-3/TRBV12-4	11	ASSLKGARGYT
TRBV18	9	ASSPRGEAF
TRBV2	12	ASSVQGLHNEQF
TRBV2	10	ASTHPDYGYT
TRBV7-9	11	ASSSSGFGELF
TRBV4-1	13	ASSQDSGGYNEQF
TRBV24-1	12	ATSDSNTGETQY
TRBV19	14	ASSTPAVYSNQPQH
TRBV30	15	AWRSPGGIAGNQPQH
TRBV28	13	ASSSNRGRNYGYT
TRBV7-8	16	ASSLRQDREAAKNIQY
TRBV5-1	11	ASSLSGIGELF
TRBV7-9	14	ASSLAGTGVGQPQH
TRBV5-6	12	ASRPVGAPYGYT
TRBV14	13	ASSQTGYHFYGYT
TRBV18	11	ASSPRGNTEAF
TRBV4-1	13	ASSQRTGGSGKLF
TRBV9	12	ASSVGLHTGELF
TRBV29-1	12	SVRQDLRDTEAF
TRBV5-1	12	ASSPSGLAYEQY
TRBV7-8	11	ASSHLEPYEQY
TRBV30	11	AWSGSVAYEQY
TRBV5-6	14	ASSATGNWQNEKLF
TRBV6-5	14	ASSYSGQGRNQPQH
TRBV18	12	ASSPPGTGGPVH
TRBV9	14	ASSGQDRVGNSPLH
TRBV6-5	11	ASTPRGSYEQY
TRBV6-2/TRBV6-3	13	ASSGAGQAARPQH
TRBV7-9	13	ASSLASGPYNEQF